This TCR beta chain was recorded in a study of neoadjuvant nivolumab and ipilimumab in lung cancer. Data came from immunoSEQ multiplex PCR; TCRdb stores just in-frame clones and leaves some out. The table has about 18,000 clones, more than 75% seen once; the top ten hold about 6.6%. The CDR3 consists of 14 residues. CDR1 and CDR2 (germline): MNHNY, SVGAGI (reference sequence). V was clipped by 4 bases and J by 5 bases, with 15 bases between them. Findings and caveats of the study: TCR sequencing covered a small number of samples.

A few counts support this clone. Its antigen is not identified. The genes are TRBV6-6 and TRBJ2-7; perhaps TRBD1 as D (6 bases). This receptor was identified in an adult with non-small cell lung cancer. This specimen consisted of tumor tissue, obtained after neoadjuvant nivolumab, alone or with ipilimumab, at or shortly before surgery. CDR3 DNA sequence: TGTGCCAGCAGTTTGAGGAACAGGGAAAACGAGCAGTACTTC. Amino acid sequence: CASSLRNRENEQYF.